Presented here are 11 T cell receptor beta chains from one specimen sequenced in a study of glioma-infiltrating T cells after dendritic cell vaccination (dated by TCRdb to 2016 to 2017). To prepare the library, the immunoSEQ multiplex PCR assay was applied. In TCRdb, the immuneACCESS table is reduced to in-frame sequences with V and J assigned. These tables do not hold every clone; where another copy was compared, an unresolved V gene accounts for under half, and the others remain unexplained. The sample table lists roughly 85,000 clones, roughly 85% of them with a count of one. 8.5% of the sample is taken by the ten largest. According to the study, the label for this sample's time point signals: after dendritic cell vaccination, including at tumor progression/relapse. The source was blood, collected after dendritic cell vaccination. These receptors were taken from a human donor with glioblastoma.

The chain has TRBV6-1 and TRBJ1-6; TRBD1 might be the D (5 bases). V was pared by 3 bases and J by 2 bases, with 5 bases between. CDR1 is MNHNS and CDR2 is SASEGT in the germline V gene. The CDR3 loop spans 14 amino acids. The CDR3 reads CASSDRAYNSPLHF. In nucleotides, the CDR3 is TGTGCCAGCAGTGACAGGGCCTATAATTCACCCCTCCACTTT.

The CDR3 loop is CASSGRTSGDTDTQYF. The CDR3 bases are TGTGCCAGCAGTGGGCGGACTAGCGGGGATACAGATACGCAGTATTTT. V is TRBV27 and J is TRBJ2-3; 12 bases match TRBD2. Germline CDR1 is MNHEY and CDR2 is SMNVEV (reference sequence). This CDR3 is 16 amino acids long. The J segment lost 3 bases and the V segment lost 5 bases, leaving 6 bases of the junction unmatched.

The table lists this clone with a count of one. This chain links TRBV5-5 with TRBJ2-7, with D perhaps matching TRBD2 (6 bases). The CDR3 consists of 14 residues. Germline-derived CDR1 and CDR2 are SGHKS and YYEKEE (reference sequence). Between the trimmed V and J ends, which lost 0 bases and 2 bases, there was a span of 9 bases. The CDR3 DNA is TGTGCCAGCAGCTTGGCGGCGGGGCCCTACGAGCAGTACTTC. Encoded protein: CASSLAAGPYEQYF.

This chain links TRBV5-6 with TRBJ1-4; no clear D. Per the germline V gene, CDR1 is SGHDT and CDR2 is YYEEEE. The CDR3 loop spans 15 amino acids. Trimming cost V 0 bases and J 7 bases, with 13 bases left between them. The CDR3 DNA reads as TGTGCCAGCAGCTTGGATCCTGGTAGCGGTGAAAAACTGTTTTTT. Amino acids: CASSLDPGSGEKLFF. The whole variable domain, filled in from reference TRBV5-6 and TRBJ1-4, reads DAGVTQSPTHLIKTRGQQVTLRCSPKSGHDTVSWYQQALGQGPQFIFQYYEEEERQRGNFPDRFSGHQFPNYSSELNVNALLLGDSALYLCASSLDPGSGEKLFFGSGTQLSVL.

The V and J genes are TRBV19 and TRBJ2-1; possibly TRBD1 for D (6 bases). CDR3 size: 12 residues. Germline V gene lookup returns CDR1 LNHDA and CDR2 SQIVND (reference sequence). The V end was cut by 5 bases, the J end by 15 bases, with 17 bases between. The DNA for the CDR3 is TGTGCCAGTAGTGCGTCAGGGGTTTGGCGGTTCTTC. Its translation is CASSASGVWRFF.

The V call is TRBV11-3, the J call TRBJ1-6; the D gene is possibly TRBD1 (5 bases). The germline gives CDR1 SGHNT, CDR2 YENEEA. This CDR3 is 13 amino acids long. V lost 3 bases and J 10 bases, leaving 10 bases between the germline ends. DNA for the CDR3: TGTGCCAGCAGCTTCCAGGGCTCCTCACCCCTCCACTTT. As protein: CASSFQGSSPLHF.

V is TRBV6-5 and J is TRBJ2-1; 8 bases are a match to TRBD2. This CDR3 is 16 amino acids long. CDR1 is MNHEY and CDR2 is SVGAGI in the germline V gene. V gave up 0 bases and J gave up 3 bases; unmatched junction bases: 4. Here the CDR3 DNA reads TGTGCCAGCAGTTACTCGCGGGGGGTCAACTACAATGAGCAGTTCTTC. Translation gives CASSYSRGVNYNEQFF.

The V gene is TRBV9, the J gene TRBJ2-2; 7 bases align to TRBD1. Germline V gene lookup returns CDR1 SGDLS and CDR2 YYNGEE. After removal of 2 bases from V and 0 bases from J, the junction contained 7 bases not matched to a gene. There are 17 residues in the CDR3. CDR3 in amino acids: CASSVPQQGPNTGELFF. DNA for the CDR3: TGTGCCAGCAGCGTCCCCCAACAGGGGCCGAACACCGGGGAGCTGTTTTTT.

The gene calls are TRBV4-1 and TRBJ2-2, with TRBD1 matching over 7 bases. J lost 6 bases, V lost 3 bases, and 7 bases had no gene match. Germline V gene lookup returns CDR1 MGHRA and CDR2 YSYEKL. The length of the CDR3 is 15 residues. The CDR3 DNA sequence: TGCGCCAGCAGCCAGACATGGGACAGTGCCGGGGAGCTGTTTTTT. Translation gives CASSQTWDSAGELFF.

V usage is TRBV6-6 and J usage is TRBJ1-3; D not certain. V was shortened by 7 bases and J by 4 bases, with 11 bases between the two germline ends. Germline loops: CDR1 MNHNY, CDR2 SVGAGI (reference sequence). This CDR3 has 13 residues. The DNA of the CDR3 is TGTGCCAGCACTAACCGACTGGGAAACACCATATATTTT. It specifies CASTNRLGNTIYF.

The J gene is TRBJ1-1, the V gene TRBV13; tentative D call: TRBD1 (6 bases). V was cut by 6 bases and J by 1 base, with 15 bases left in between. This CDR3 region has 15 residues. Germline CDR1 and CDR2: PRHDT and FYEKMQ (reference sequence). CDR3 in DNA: TGTGCCAGCAGGTGGCGGGGGGCGGGGAACACTGAAGCTTTCTTT. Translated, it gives CASRWRGAGNTEAFF.